Reported below is one TCR beta chain. The antigen is unknown. Both 60 Vbeta primers and 13 Jbeta primers went into the PCR. Produced via immunoSEQ multiplex PCR; TCRdb's table is partial and in-frame only. This sample has more than 90,000 clones; around 80% occur once, and the top ten carry less than 0.95%. These data are taken from a study of cytomegalovirus exposure and HLA in healthy donors. The study's findings and limits: Across all donors, roughly uniform sequencing depth was an assumption of the presence/absence analyses. The study listed some 160 cytomegalovirus-associated TCR beta chains.

With V trimmed by 8 bases and J by 5 bases, 8 bases remained unmatched. CDR3 length: 15 amino acids. CDR1 and CDR2 from the germline V gene are SGHTA and FQGNSA. This receptor was obtained from a woman aged 60 to 75 in good health and CMV-seronegative. Material for sequencing was PBMCs. This chain connects TRBV7-2 to TRBJ2-2; 10 positions agree with TRBD1. This CDR3 reads CASGWTGGLTGELFF. The CDR3 coding sequence is TGTGCCAGCGGATGGACAGGGGGGCTTACCGGGGAGCTGTTTTTT.